The 21 T cell receptor beta chains below come from one sample, sequenced in a study of blood T cells in healthy people across ages. Primers used in a second PCR of about 7 to 12 cycles were a sample-barcoded 5' primer and a J-beta primer mix. MiXCR, applied by TCRdb to the 5' RACE reads, yields one record per CDR3 protein. Of roughly 860,000 distinct CDR3 sequences in the sample, around 68% were seen once. The sequenced sample consisted of blood. All receptors come from a man younger than 40 in good health.

The rearrangement joins TRBV5-5 to TRBJ2-1, with a tentative D call TRBD2 (5 bases). This CDR3 region has 15 residues. Germline CDR1 and CDR2: SGHKS and YYEKEE (reference sequence). The germline V and J ends were trimmed by 0 bases and 8 bases, with 15 bases remaining between them. The CDR3 loop reads CASSLGVGIAYEQFF. In DNA, the CDR3 is TGTGCCAGCAGCTTGGGGGTCGGGATCGCGTATGAGCAGTTCTTC. The whole variable domain, remainder taken from reference TRBV5-5 and TRBJ2-1, is DAGVTQSPTHLIKTRGQQVTLRCSPISGHKSVSWYQQVLGQGPQFIFQYYEKEERGRGNFPDRFSARQFPNYSSELNVNALLLGDSALYLCASSLGVGIAYEQFFGPGTRLTVL.

The chain links TRBV5-1 to TRBJ1-4; TRBD1 agrees at 7 bases. CDR1 is SGHRS, CDR2 YFSETQ, per germline. CDR3 size: 15 residues. The V and J ends lost 5 bases and 8 bases, in that order; junction bases with no gene match: 12. Here the CDR3 DNA reads TGCGCCAGCAGTCTCACAGGGGCGGAGAGGGAAAAACTGTTTTTT. Protein product: CASSLTGAEREKLFF.

The V call is TRBV30, the J call TRBJ2-1; D remains unclear. The CDR3 covers 13 residues. The germline V and J ends were trimmed by 3 bases and 5 bases, with 11 bases remaining between them. In germline, CDR1 is GTSNPN, CDR2 SVGIG (reference sequence). The DNA for the CDR3 is TGTGCCTGGAGCGTAGGGTCCCACAATGAGCAGTTCTTC. This gives the protein CAWSVGSHNEQFF.

A single count supports this clonotype. This chain links TRBV28 with TRBJ2-7, with TRBD1 matching 9 bases. Germline values: CDR1 MDHEN, CDR2 SYDVKM. V gave up 9 bases and J gave up 0 bases; unmatched junction bases: 12. The CDR3 consists of 16 residues. For the CDR3, the DNA is TGTGCCAGTCTAAGTCCCGGGACAGGGAGCTCCTACGAGCAGTACTTC. This gives the protein CASLSPGTGSSYEQYF.

This clonotype was observed a handful of times. The gene calls are TRBV29-1 and TRBJ2-7; D is ambiguous. The CDR3 covers 14 residues. The V and J ends lost 6 bases and 3 bases respectively, with 18 bases between them. Germline V gives CDR1 SQVTM, CDR2 ANQGSEA. The CDR3, as DNA: TGCAGCGTGGGAACGACCGAAACGAGCTACGAGCAGTACTTC. This gives the protein CSVGTTETSYEQYF.

J is TRBJ2-4 and V is TRBV28; D uncertain. CDR1 and CDR2 (germline): MDHEN, SYDVKM. The germline V and J ends were trimmed by 5 bases and 1 base, with 9 bases remaining between them. This CDR3 region has 14 residues. The CDR3 DNA reads as TGTGCCAGCAGTCGCTGGTTGGCCAAAAACATTCAGTACTTC. This translates into CASSRWLAKNIQYF.

V and J are TRBV7-2 and TRBJ1-5, with TRBD1 identical over 10 bases. In germline, CDR1 is SGHTA, CDR2 FQGNSA. V lost 4 bases to trimming and J lost 1 base; unmatched junction nucleotides: 4. There are 16 residues in the CDR3. CDR3: CASSSRGQGSNQPQHF. The CDR3 DNA sequence: TGTGCCAGCAGCTCGAGGGGACAGGGGAGCAATCAGCCCCAGCATTTT.

The count of this clonotype is one. The rearrangement joins TRBV20-1 to TRBJ2-4, with 9 bases that match TRBD1. With the DNA end fitting TRBJ2-5 better, the J assignment may be wrong. The CDR3 extends over 14 amino acids. The V gene's germline CDR1 is DFQATT and CDR2 SNEGSKA (reference sequence). CDR3 region: CSARGDREVETQYF. The CDR3 coding sequence is TGCAGTGCTAGGGGGGACAGGGAGGTTGAGACCCAGTACTTC.

This chain uses TRBV3-1 with TRBJ1-1, with a possible D match to TRBD1 (5 bases). The CDR3 is 14 residues long. CDR1 LGHDT and CDR2 YNNKEL come from the germline V gene (reference sequence). Trimming left V 2 bases short and J 2 bases short, with 9 bases between. CDR3 protein: CASSQPTVNTEAFF. In DNA form, the CDR3 reads TGTGCCAGCAGCCAACCGACAGTTAACACTGAAGCTTTCTTT.

A few counts support this clonotype. The chain recombines TRBV3-1 with TRBJ2-1, with D possibly matching TRBD2 (5 bases). The V end lost 2 bases, the J end lost 4 bases, and 6 bases lay between the germline ends. Germline V CDR1 and CDR2: LGHDT, YNNKEL (reference sequence). The CDR3 is 13 amino acids. Written as DNA, the CDR3 is TGTGCCAGCAGCCAACCGGGGTACAATGAGCAGTTCTTC. Translating gives CASSQPGYNEQFF.

This rearrangement joins TRBV20-1 to TRBJ2-5; 8 bases align to TRBD1. There are 15 residues in the CDR3. Germline values: CDR1 DFQATT, CDR2 SNEGSKA (reference sequence). The V gene end was trimmed by 6 bases and the J gene end by 4 bases; junction bases not matched to a gene: 13. Here the CDR3 DNA reads TGCAGTGCCCACTCGGGACAGGCCGCGGGAGAGACCCAGTACTTC. Translation: CSAHSGQAAGETQYF.

The chain couples TRBV12-3 or TRBV12-4 to TRBJ1-1, with D possibly being TRBD1 (6 bases). The CDR3 totals 15 residues. V was cut by 6 bases and J by 5 bases, with 19 bases left in between. CDR3 protein: CASSPRGLRGTEAFF. The CDR3 nucleotides are TGTGCCAGCAGCCCCAGGGGCCTAAGAGGAACTGAAGCTTTCTTT.

The chain has TRBV20-1 and TRBJ2-7, with 8 bases matching TRBD2. V trimming: 0 bases; J trimming: 0 bases; junction bases outside the gene matches: 4. The CDR3 spans 15 residues. CDR1 DFQATT and CDR2 SNEGSKA come from the germline V gene (reference sequence). CDR3 region: CSARDGTRGSYEQYF. CDR3 coding DNA: TGCAGTGCTAGAGATGGGACTAGAGGCTCCTACGAGCAGTACTTC.

V usage is TRBV20-1 and J usage is TRBJ1-6; D call uncertain. The CDR3 consists of 12 residues. Trimming removed 3 bases at V and 10 bases at J, with 10 bases between. Germline values: CDR1 DFQATT, CDR2 SNEGSKA (reference sequence). The CDR3 sequence is CSASRIGSPLHF. The DNA for the CDR3 is TGCAGTGCTAGTAGAATTGGCTCACCCCTCCACTTT.

This clonotype showed up just a few times. The V call is TRBV13, the J call TRBJ2-7; the match to TRBD1 covers 9 bases. Germline V gene lookup returns CDR1 PRHDT and CDR2 FYEKMQ (reference sequence). Trimming removed 6 bases from V and 4 bases from J; junction bases left unmatched: 10. This CDR3 has 15 amino acids. The CDR3 region has the DNA TGTGCCAGCAGAAACACCGGGACAGGGTTTTACGAGCAGTACTTC. It codes for CASRNTGTGFYEQYF.

The chain employs TRBV20-1 and TRBJ2-1; no clear D. The CDR3 length is 14 residues. Germline-derived CDR1 and CDR2 are DFQATT and SNEGSKA (reference sequence). V was trimmed by 5 bases and J by 0 bases, leaving 11 bases between them. This CDR3 reads CSADPPSSYNEQFF. CDR3 nucleotides: TGCAGTGCTGATCCTCCGAGCTCCTACAATGAGCAGTTCTTC.

The CDR3 coding sequence is TGTGCCAGCAGCCACCCCGGGACAGGGACCTACGAGCAGTACTTC. This gives the protein CASSHPGTGTYEQYF. J is TRBJ2-4 and V is TRBV3-1; 9 nucleotides align to TRBD1. The J call is uncertain, as TRBJ2-7 better fits the DNA end. Per germline, CDR1 LGHDT and CDR2 YNNKEL (reference sequence). The length of the CDR3 is 15 residues.

The J gene is TRBJ1-5, the V gene TRBV27, with D tentatively TRBD1 (5 bases). CDR3 length: 13 amino acids. V gave up 4 bases and J gave up 3 bases, with 7 bases separating them. From germline, CDR1 is MNHEY and CDR2 SMNVEV (reference sequence). The DNA of the CDR3 is TGTGCCAGCAGTTGGACAATCAATCAGCCCCAGCATTTT. This encodes CASSWTINQPQHF.

This chain links TRBV5-1 with TRBJ1-2; D not resolved. The CDR3 loop spans 15 amino acids. The V gene's germline CDR1 is SGHRS and CDR2 YFSETQ. V gave up 0 bases and J gave up 4 bases, with 13 bases separating them. The CDR3 protein is CASSLDPSRTYGYTF. In DNA form, the CDR3 reads TGCGCCAGCAGCTTGGATCCCAGCCGAACCTATGGCTACACCTTC.

The chain uses TRBV10-3 and TRBJ1-2; possibly TRBD1 for D (6 bases). Germline-derived CDR1 and CDR2 are ENHRY and SYGVKD. V shed 2 bases and J shed 4 bases, with 11 bases lying between them. The CDR3 length is 14 residues. The CDR3, as DNA: TGTGCCATCAGTGAGAGGCTGGGGGCCTATGGCTACACCTTC. This codes for CAISERLGAYGYTF.

This clonotype was counted a few times. The V gene is TRBV7-3, the J gene TRBJ2-5, with D perhaps matching TRBD1 (6 bases). V was cut by 3 bases and J by 4 bases, with 12 bases left in between. CDR1 and CDR2 (germline): SGHTA, FQGTGA. This CDR3 spans 14 amino acids. CDR3: CASSFTGSRETQYF. The CDR3 bases are TGTGCCAGCAGCTTCACAGGGTCTCGAGAGACCCAGTACTTC.